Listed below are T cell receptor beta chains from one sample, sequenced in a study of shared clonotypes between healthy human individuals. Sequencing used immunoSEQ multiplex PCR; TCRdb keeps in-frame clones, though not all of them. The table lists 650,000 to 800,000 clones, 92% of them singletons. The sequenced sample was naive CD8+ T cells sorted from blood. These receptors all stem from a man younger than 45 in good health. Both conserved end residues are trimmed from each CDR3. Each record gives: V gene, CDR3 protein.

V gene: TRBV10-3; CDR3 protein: AISPDRGRADTQY
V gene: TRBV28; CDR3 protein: ASSLLGLAGVGGIQETQY
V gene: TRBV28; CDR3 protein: ASSDRQGRTSGTANTGELF
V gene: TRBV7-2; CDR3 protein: ASSLERDDGHEQY
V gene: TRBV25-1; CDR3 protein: ASSGPSYEQY
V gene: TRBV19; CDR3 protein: ASSINNYGYT
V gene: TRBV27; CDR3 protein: ASSWTSGMFEQY
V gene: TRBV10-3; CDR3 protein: ATLTVTGTEAF
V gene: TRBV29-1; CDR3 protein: SVDRGQVEDTQY
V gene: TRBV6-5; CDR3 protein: ASRGTAYGYT